This TCR beta chain was recovered during a study of shared clonotypes between healthy human individuals. The CDR3 is made up of 15 amino acids. Trimming cost V 4 bases and J 6 bases, with 19 bases left between them. In germline, CDR1 is MDHEN, CDR2 SYDVKM. Notes on the study in general: Rarefaction showed sorted-subset sequencing was incomplete despite large depth. Lower generation probabilities were found for non-shared clonotypes than for those shared by all four donors. With four donors compared, 4% to 5% of naive CD4 clonotypes were shared.

The test was conducted at deep level. The method was immunoSEQ multiplex PCR; TCRdb's version includes in-frame clones alone and lacks a portion of them. The sample includes fewer than 2.5 million clones, approximately 93% seen only once; the top ten take about 0.34%. In regard to this clone: What it recognizes is unknown.

The clonotype was recovered from a man in his late teens or twenties in good health. Some clones in this sample may be carry-over from other donors' samples. The sequencing sample was made of naive CD4+ T cells from PBMCs. Described subset: CD45RA+ positively selected. The chain couples TRBV28 to TRBJ2-7, with a possible D match to TRBD2 (6 bases). CDR3 bases: TGTGCCAGCAGTTGGGGGAGGCCTGAGATTGGCGAGCAGTACTTC. It codes for CASSWGRPEIGEQYF.